Below are 19 T cell receptor beta chains sequenced from a single sample in a study of shared clonotypes between healthy human individuals. Selected positively for CCR7 and CD45RO-negative, naive CD8 cells excluded terminally differentiated effector memory CD45RA+ cells. Method: immunoSEQ multiplex PCR; TCRdb's copy keeps in-frame clones and lacks some. Among about 2.1 million clones listed, just over 90% were seen once. The source material was naive CD8+ T cells from PBMCs. The receptors stem from a man younger than 35 in good health. Some clones in this sample may be carry-over from other donors' samples.

This chain connects TRBV9 to TRBJ2-2; TRBD2 matches at 7 bases. CDR3 size: 14 residues. Germline CDR1 reads SGDLS; CDR2 reads YYNGEE. After removal of 3 bases from V and 10 bases from J, the junction contained 9 bases not matched to a gene. CDR3 protein: CASSASGTIMELFF. CDR3 in DNA: TGTGCCAGCAGCGCTTCCGGGACTATTATGGAGCTGTTTTTT.

Concerning this clone itself: The sample carries other DNA sequences with the same CDR3. V gene TRBV5-6 combines with J gene TRBJ2-7, with D uncertain. The germline gives CDR1 SGHDT, CDR2 YYEEEE. V lost 0 bases to trimming and J lost 6 bases, with 7 bases between them. The CDR3 is made up of 12 amino acids. Here the CDR3 reads CASSLGGSEQYF. The CDR3 DNA sequence: TGTGCCAGCAGCTTGGGCGGCAGCGAGCAGTACTTC.

A word on this clone: The sample has other DNA sequences that encode this CDR3 too. Here the CDR3 DNA reads TGTGCCAGCAGTCCCGCAGGGGCCAACTATGGCTACACCTTC. Protein sequence: CASSPAGANYGYTF. The gene calls are TRBV27 and TRBJ1-2, with a possible D match to TRBD1 (6 bases). Germline V gives CDR1 MNHEY, CDR2 SMNVEV (reference sequence). The V end was cut by 5 bases, the J end by 2 bases, with 12 bases between. CDR3 length: 14 amino acids.

The chain uses TRBV15 and TRBJ2-7; D is unresolved. Trimming removed 8 bases from V and 5 bases from J, with 10 bases in between. The CDR3 is 11 amino acids. Per the germline V gene, CDR1 is LNHNV and CDR2 is YYDKDF (reference sequence). CDR3 in amino acids: CATGPPNEQYF. Written as DNA, the CDR3 is TGTGCCACCGGGCCGCCAAACGAGCAGTACTTC. Looking up the rest from reference TRBV15 and TRBJ2-7 gives the full variable domain: DAMVIQNPRYQVTQFGKPVTLSCSQTLNHNVMYWYQQKSSQAPKLLFHYYDKDFNNEADTPDNFQSRRPNTSFCFLDIRSPGLGDTAMYLCATGPPNEQYFGPGTRLTVT.

The chain couples TRBV5-6 to TRBJ2-1; 9 nucleotides agree with TRBD2. Germline trimming cut 4 bases from V and 9 bases from J; bases unmatched to any gene: 5. The CDR3 contains 13 residues. Germline values: CDR1 SGHDT, CDR2 YYEEEE. For the CDR3, the DNA is TGTGCCAGCAGCCCGCCGCGGGGGGGTGAGCAGTTCTTC. As protein: CASSPPRGGEQFF.

The chain uses TRBV28 and TRBJ2-1; 10 positions agree with TRBD1. The CDR3 contains 14 residues. V gave up 8 bases and J gave up 7 bases; unmatched junction bases: 8. The germline V gene encodes CDR1 MDHEN and CDR2 SYDVKM. CDR3 in amino acids: CASHRQGARNEQFF. CDR3 sequence (DNA): TGTGCCAGCCACCGACAGGGGGCTAGGAATGAGCAGTTCTTC. Full variable domain (outside the CDR3, taken from reference TRBV28 and TRBJ2-1): DVKVTQSSRYLVKRTGEKVFLECVQDMDHENMFWYRQDPGLGLRLIYFSYDVKMKEKGDIPEGYSVSREKKERFSLILESASTNQTSMYLCASHRQGARNEQFFGPGTRLTVL.

This chain connects TRBV4-2 to TRBJ1-4, with a tentative D call TRBD1 (5 bases). The germline V gene has CDR1 LGHNA and CDR2 YNFKEQ. This CDR3 has 14 residues. The germline V and J ends were trimmed by 5 bases and 8 bases, with 15 bases remaining between them. CDR3 sequence (DNA): TGTGCCAGCAGCGGAACCGGGACCGCCGAAAAACTGTTTTTT. Amino acid sequence: CASSGTGTAEKLFF.

The chain is built from TRBV12-5 and TRBJ2-3; TRBD2 might be the D (6 bases). With 1 base removed from V and 4 bases from J, the gap between germline ends came to 12 bases. CDR1 is LGHNT, CDR2 FRNRAP, per germline. The CDR3 totals 15 residues. CDR3 sequence reads: CASGLDGTAPDTQYF. The DNA for the CDR3 is TGTGCTAGTGGTTTGGACGGGACTGCGCCAGATACGCAGTATTTT.

The chain couples TRBV6-5 to TRBJ2-1; D is unclear. V was cut by 5 bases and J by 7 bases, with 12 bases left in between. In germline, CDR1 is MNHEY, CDR2 SVGAGI. The CDR3 extends over 13 amino acids. As DNA, the CDR3 is TGTGCCAGCAGTGACCCACTTGGGAATGAGCAGTTCTTC. Protein: CASSDPLGNEQFF.

The V call is TRBV27, the J call TRBJ1-1; D is unresolved. V dropped 4 bases and J dropped 5 bases, with 8 bases sitting between them. CDR3 length: 12 residues. Looked up from germline, CDR1 is MNHEY and CDR2 is SMNVEV (reference sequence). CDR3: CASSSLRTEAFF. The CDR3 DNA follows: TGTGCCAGCAGTTCCCTCAGGACTGAAGCTTTCTTT.

This chain links TRBV30 with TRBJ1-3; tentatively, D is TRBD1 (5 bases). CDR3 length: 15 amino acids. Between the trimmed V and J ends, which lost 3 bases and 0 bases, there was a span of 12 bases. Germline CDR1 reads GTSNPN; CDR2 reads SVGIG (reference sequence). The CDR3 DNA sequence: TGTGCCTGGAGCGAAGACAGTCTCTCTGGAAACACCATATATTTT. This gives the protein CAWSEDSLSGNTIYF.

The chain recombines TRBV5-8 with TRBJ2-1; 11 bases align to TRBD2. The CDR3 has 18 amino acids. V shed 1 base, J shed 3 bases, and the junction held 9 bases outside the gene matches. Germline assignment: CDR1 SGHTS and CDR2 YDEGEE. The CDR3 DNA is TGTGCCAGCAGCTTGCCTAGCGGGAGGCAAAACTTCTACAATGAGCAGTTCTTC. It yields the protein CASSLPSGRQNFYNEQFF.

The rearrangement uses TRBV25-1 and TRBJ2-5; D unresolved. V lost 0 bases and J lost 6, with 8 bases in between. This CDR3 is built from 13 residues. Germline values: CDR1 MGHDK, CDR2 SYGVNS. This CDR3 reads CASSEYRAKTQYF. CDR3 sequence (DNA): TGTGCCAGCAGTGAATATAGGGCGAAGACCCAGTACTTC.

The V and J genes are TRBV19 and TRBJ2-7, with D perhaps being TRBD1 or TRBD2 (6 bases each). Germline V CDR1 and CDR2: LNHDA, SQIVND (reference sequence). CDR3 length equals 12 residues. Between the trimmed V and J ends, which lost 6 bases and 6 bases, there was a span of 12 bases. CDR3 amino acids: CASSPSGAEQYF. The CDR3 DNA sequence: TGTGCCAGTAGCCCCTCGGGGGCCGAGCAGTACTTC.

The chain uses TRBV10-2 and TRBJ1-2, with TRBD1 as a possible D gene (5 bases). The CDR3 runs 15 residues. CDR1 and CDR2 (germline): WSHSY, SAAADI. Trimming stripped 4 bases from V and 6 bases from J, with 18 bases between. This CDR3 is CASSGWVREVDGYTF. The DNA of the CDR3 is TGCGCCAGCAGTGGTTGGGTCAGGGAGGTCGATGGCTACACCTTC.

The CDR3 DNA follows: TGTGCCAGCAGCTTATCCCTGGGGAGCCACTATGGCTACACCTTC. This translates into CASSLSLGSHYGYTF. The J gene is TRBJ1-2, the V gene TRBV7-9; D not certain. The V and J ends lost 2 bases and 3 bases respectively, with 13 bases between them. The germline CDR1 and CDR2 sequences are SEHNR and FQNEAQ (reference sequence). The length of the CDR3 is 15 residues.

The V gene is TRBV10-3, the J gene TRBJ2-3, with D tentatively TRBD2 (6 bases). V was shortened by 2 bases and J by 5 bases, with 17 bases between the two germline ends. The CDR3 contains 16 residues. Germline lookup yields CDR1 ENHRY and CDR2 SYGVKD. CDR3 loop: CAISEVTSGVQDTQYF. In DNA form, the CDR3 reads TGTGCCATCAGTGAGGTTACTTCGGGGGTACAAGATACGCAGTATTTT.

The gene calls are TRBV7-9 and TRBJ1-2; 11 bases are a match to TRBD1. Germline assignment: CDR1 SEHNR and CDR2 FQNEAQ (reference sequence). The J segment lost 5 bases and the V segment lost 7 bases, leaving 12 bases of the junction unmatched. The CDR3 extends over 16 amino acids. In nucleotides, the CDR3 is TGTGCCAGCACCCGGATTAGGACAGGGGGCTGGTATGGCTACACCTTC. Translating it yields CASTRIRTGGWYGYTF. Full variable domain (rest looked up from reference TRBV7-9 and TRBJ1-2): DTGVSQNPRHKITKRGQNVTFRCDPISEHNRLYWYRQTLGQGPEFLTYFQNEAQLEKSRLLSDRFSAERPKGSFSTLEIQRTEQGDSAMYLCASTRIRTGGWYGYTFGSGTRLTVV.

In DNA form, the CDR3 reads TGTGCCAGCAGCACAAGACAGGGACCAAACACAGATACGCAGTATTTT. Amino acids: CASSTRQGPNTDTQYF. The genes are TRBV7-9 and TRBJ2-3, with 7 bases matching TRBD1. Losses at the gene ends were 5 bases for V and 2 bases for J; bases not matched to a gene: 10. Germline V gene data show CDR1 as SEHNR and CDR2 as FQNEAQ (reference sequence). The CDR3 contains 16 residues.